Listed here are 17 T cell receptor beta chains from one sample, sequenced in a study of early T cells in non-severe SARS-CoV-2 infection. TCRdb passed the 5' RACE reads through MiXCR, listing each CDR3 protein once. The profile shows around 57,000 distinct CDR3 sequences, roughly 6.5% of them singletons. The sequenced sample was whole blood. The receptors stem from an adult who was a healthcare worker with PCR-confirmed SARS-CoV-2 infection or an uninfected control (not recorded which).

This clonotype was recorded many times. J is TRBJ1-1 and V is TRBV6-5; 7 bases match TRBD1. Trimming took 5 bases from V and 9 from J; bases not matched to a gene: 15. Germline V gives CDR1 MNHEY, CDR2 SVGAGI. CDR3 length: 15 amino acids. DNA of the CDR3: TGTGCCAGCAGTGGCCGGGACAGCCCCAACCAGAAAGCTTTCTTT. Translated, it gives CASSGRDSPNQKAFF.

This clonotype was observed at least ten times. The V and J genes are TRBV7-9 and TRBJ2-1; 13 bases are a match to TRBD2. This CDR3 contains 17 residues. Trimming at V came to 5 bases and at J to 6 bases, leaving 10 bases not matched to a gene. Germline CDR1 SEHNR, CDR2 FQNEAQ (reference sequence). CDR3 in amino acids: CASSVHTSGGASNEQFF. In DNA form, the CDR3 reads TGTGCCAGCAGCGTCCATACTAGCGGGGGGGCCTCCAATGAGCAGTTCTTC. Based on the CDR3 plus reference TRBV7-9 and TRBJ2-1, the full variable domain is DTGVSQNPRHKITKRGQNVTFRCDPISEHNRLYWYRQTLGQGPEFLTYFQNEAQLEKSRLLSDRFSAERPKGSFSTLEIQRTEQGDSAMYLCASSVHTSGGASNEQFFGPGTRLTVL.

This sequence joins TRBV28 and TRBJ2-7; D may be TRBD1 or TRBD2 (6 bases each). The CDR3 is 16 amino acids. The V gene lost 6 bases and the J gene lost 5 bases, with 23 bases spanning the gap. The V gene's germline CDR1 is MDHEN and CDR2 SYDVKM. The DNA of the CDR3 is TGTGCCAGCAGAGTGTTTCGCGGGACAAGTCTCGACGAGCAGTACTTC. This sequence encodes CASRVFRGTSLDEQYF.

This chain joins TRBV29-1 and TRBJ2-2; D gene uncertain. CDR3 length: 10 amino acids. Germline loops: CDR1 SQVTM, CDR2 ANQGSEA. Between the trimmed V and J ends, which lost 6 bases and 4 bases, there was a span of 3 bases. The CDR3 coding sequence is TGCAGCGTAGGCACCGGGGAGCTGTTTTTT. Translation: CSVGTGELFF.

This clonotype was detected only a few times. The genes are TRBV11-2 and TRBJ2-3; 7 nucleotides line up with TRBD1. Trimming removed 2 bases from V and 2 bases from J; junction bases left unmatched: 7. CDR1 is SGHAT and CDR2 is FQNNGV in the germline V gene. The CDR3 runs to 16 residues. CDR3 DNA: TGTGCCAGCAGCTTAACCTACAGGGGTGACACAGATACGCAGTATTTT. It encodes CASSLTYRGDTDTQYF.

In this sample, this clonotype turned up many times. J is TRBJ2-5 and V is TRBV7-6; perhaps TRBD1 as D (6 bases). CDR3 length: 15 residues. Looked up from germline, CDR1 is SGHVS and CDR2 is FNYEAQ. V was cut by 2 bases and J by 1 base, with 11 bases left in between. The CDR3 DNA follows: TGTGCCAGCAGCTTAATTTCAGGGGCCCAAGAGACCCAGTACTTC. Its translation: CASSLISGAQETQYF.

In its sample, this clonotype was seen many times. At one boundary the junction diverges from the germline segment, which might be a read error. The gene calls are TRBV5-5 and TRBJ1-1; 7 nucleotides agree with TRBD1. The CDR3 spans 13 residues. Germline V CDR1 and CDR2: SGHKS, YYEKEE (reference sequence). CDR3 DNA: TGTGCCAGCAGCTTGGCAGGGGGACTTTACCCTTGGTTT. Protein sequence: CASSLAGGLYPWF.

This clonotype has just a few counts. The J gene is TRBJ2-7, the V gene TRBV6-6; possible D gene TRBD2, 6 bases. The length of the CDR3 is 14 residues. The germline gives CDR1 MNHNY, CDR2 SVGAGI (reference sequence). V lost 5 bases, J lost 2 bases, and 13 bases lay in between. The CDR3 region has the DNA TGTGCCAGCAGTCCCTTGGAGGGTCCCTACGAGCAGTACTTC. This gives the protein CASSPLEGPYEQYF.

The CDR3 DNA is TGTGCCAGCAGTGAACGGACGAGCTCTGGAAACACCATATATTTT. Translating gives CASSERTSSGNTIYF. The rearrangement links TRBV25-1 to TRBJ1-3; no definite D call. The germline V gene has CDR1 MGHDK and CDR2 SYGVNS. The germline V and J ends were trimmed by 2 bases and 0 bases, with 8 bases remaining between them. The CDR3 is 15 amino acids.

The chain carries TRBV20-1 and TRBJ2-3; D is unresolved. Trimming pared 6 bases from V and 3 bases from J, leaving 4 bases between. The CDR3 is 10 amino acids. Germline V gene lookup returns CDR1 DFQATT and CDR2 SNEGSKA (reference sequence). The CDR3 sequence is CSAQTDTQYF. The CDR3 DNA sequence: TGCAGTGCGCAGACAGATACGCAGTATTTT.

This clonotype was seen more than once but under ten times. The chain carries TRBV12-3 or TRBV12-4 and TRBJ2-3; weak D call: TRBD2 (6 bases). The V end was cut by 6 bases, the J end by 6 bases, with 22 bases between. The CDR3 is 16 residues long. CDR3 DNA sequence: TGTGCCAGCAGACTGCGGGCTAGCGCCCCTTCGGATACGCAGTATTTT. Translated: CASRLRASAPSDTQYF.

This clonotype ranks as medium-sized (0.01 to 0.1%). V is TRBV30 and J is TRBJ1-4, with 10 bases that match TRBD1. V trimming: 0 bases; J trimming: 6 bases; junction bases outside the gene matches: 4. Germline values: CDR1 GTSNPN, CDR2 SVGIG (reference sequence). The CDR3 extends over 15 amino acids. As DNA, the CDR3 is TGTGCCTGGAGTGTACCGGGACAGGGGTATGAAAAACTGTTTTTT. This codes for CAWSVPGQGYEKLFF.

This clonotype came up many times. The V call is TRBV29-1, the J call TRBJ2-7, with D uncertain. The CDR3 covers 13 residues. Germline CDR1 and CDR2: SQVTM and ANQGSEA. Trimming removed 0 bases at V and 5 bases at J, with 11 bases between. CDR3 sequence reads: CSVEDLRTDEQYF. CDR3 in DNA: TGCAGCGTTGAAGATCTAAGAACGGACGAGCAGTACTTC.

This clonotype was found a few times. The V gene is TRBV11-2, the J gene TRBJ2-7; 7 bases fit TRBD1. CDR3 length: 13 amino acids. The V and J ends lost 7 bases and 2 bases, in that order; junction bases with no gene match: 5. From germline, CDR1 is SGHAT and CDR2 FQNNGV. DNA of the CDR3: TGTGCCAGCACCGGGACAGTAGCCTACGAGCAGTACTTC. This sequence encodes CASTGTVAYEQYF.

This rearrangement joins TRBV5-4 to TRBJ1-2; 7 bases map to TRBD1. This CDR3 is built from 14 residues. CDR1 and CDR2 (germline): SGHNT, YYREEE (reference sequence). V lost 2 bases and J lost 0; bases outside the gene matches: 1. The chain's CDR3 is CASSLGGSNYGYTF. CDR3 sequence (DNA): TGTGCCAGCAGCTTAGGGGGCTCTAACTATGGCTACACCTTC.

The sample holds many counts of this clonotype. The V and J genes are TRBV9 and TRBJ1-5; D gene unclear. CDR1 SGDLS and CDR2 YYNGEE come from the germline V gene. Trimming shortened V by 4 bases and J by 7 bases, and 9 bases separated the two germline ends. The CDR3 sequence is 12 residues long. CDR3: CASSTWCQPQHF. CDR3 DNA: TGTGCCAGCAGCACTTGGTGCCAGCCCCAGCATTTT. The full variable domain, in which reference TRBV9 and TRBJ1-5 provide the parts outside the CDR3, is DSGVTQTPKHLITATGQRVTLRCSPRSGDLSVYWYQQSLDQGLQFLIQYYNGEERAKGNILERFSAQQFPDLHSELNLSSLELGDSALYFCASSTWCQPQHFGDGTRLSIL.

Ten or more counts support this clonotype. The gene calls are TRBV6-6 and TRBJ2-7; no clear D gene. The CDR3 runs 12 residues. The V gene's germline CDR1 is MNHNY and CDR2 SVGAGI (reference sequence). The V and J ends lost 2 bases and 6 bases respectively, with 8 bases between them. The CDR3 is CASSYEGIEQYF. CDR3 sequence (DNA): TGTGCCAGCAGTTACGAAGGGATCGAGCAGTACTTC.